The present T cell receptor beta chain was sequenced within a study of blood T cell repertoires in COVID-19. On the study more broadly: Acute and convalescent COVID-19 specimens originated in the United States, Italy and Spain. The cDNA or gDNA used as material had been derived from T cells, B-cell-depleted T cells, or PBMCs.

Per the original data handling: By means of reference gene primer amplification, nucleated cell counts were estimated. Profiled with immunoSEQ multiplex PCR; TCRdb holds only in-frame clones, not every one. V and J calls and clone size come straight from that table; D and trimming were deduced from the DNA. The sample comprises 80,000 to 100,000 clones, 91% of which are singletons, and roughly 1.8% rests with the top ten. Germline-derived CDR1 and CDR2 are SGHDT and YYEEEE. CDR3 length: 17 amino acids. Trimming shortened V by 3 bases and J by 1 base, and 19 bases separated the two germline ends. Sequencing used peripheral blood. The chain employs TRBV5-6 and TRBJ1-1; a possible D gene is TRBD1 (5 bases). This TCR was sampled from a human donor with active COVID-19. The donor label of this sample is uncertain. The CDR3 nucleotides are TGTGCCAGCAGCTCAGTCGCAGGGAGGAGGGAGAACACTGAAGCTTTCTTT. It yields the protein CASSSVAGRRENTEAFF.